Given below is one T cell receptor beta chain in context. The repertoire was sequenced with immunoSEQ multiplex PCR; TCRdb's copy has only in-frame clones and lacks some. The repertoire holds about 43,000 clones, with roughly 90% as singletons. This sample stems from a study of ipilimumab plus nivolumab after autologous stem cell transplantation. Through week 26, nivolumab 3 mg/kg IV was given weeks 1, 4, 7, 10, then biweekly. Germline V gives CDR1 SGHVS, CDR2 FQNEAQ. The V end lost 6 bases, the J end lost 0 bases, and 6 bases lay between the germline ends. The CDR3 is 13 amino acids. Sequences were derived from PBMCs, sampled in a trial of ipilimumab plus nivolumab as post-transplant consolidation. The chain has TRBV7-8 and TRBJ1-3, with D uncertain. The receptor comes from a male donor with multiple myeloma. In DNA form, the CDR3 reads TGTGCCAGCAGGCGGCTCTCTGGAAACACCATATATTTT. Protein sequence: CASRRLSGNTIYF.